The clone carrying this T cell receptor (beta chain) has at least ten counts. Its matching antigen is unknown. The library was built from 400 ng RNA with molecular barcoded adaptors for alpha/delta and beta/gamma chains. TCRdb recomputed calls from the reads with MiXCR, one row per CDR3 protein. In the table there are 100,000 to 150,000 distinct CDR3 sequences, 13% of which are singletons. The data are from a study of read filtering for tumor transcriptome and immune sequencing. In the study overall: The cohort had some 16 men and over twelve women aged about 45 to 80, mean about 66 years. DNase treatment preceded whole-transcriptome library preparation. Revised staging placed eight or nine patients in R-ISS I, about 16 in II, 6 or 7 in III. Study observations and caveats: Roughly four fifths of IR-seq clonotypes had one read, totaling approximately 3.3% of reads; RNA-seq: around 70% and 40%.

The CDR3 length is 13 residues. Germline loops: CDR1 LGHNA, CDR2 YSLEER. V lost 4 bases, J lost 5 bases, and 12 bases lay in between. The genes are TRBV4-3 and TRBJ2-7; D is perhaps TRBD2 (6 bases). The receptor was derived from a donor aged 40 or older with multiple myeloma. Specimen: a population of CD138-negative cells sorted from bone marrow. The CDR3 region is CASSRLGRNEQYF. CDR3 nucleotide sequence: TGCGCCAGCAGCCGTTTAGGGAGGAACGAGCAGTACTTC.